In its sample, the clone carrying this T cell receptor (beta chain) was seen a few times. As yet, its antigen is unknown. A single record per CDR3 protein comes from TCRdb applying MiXCR to the reads. The data contain 150,000 or so distinct CDR3 sequences, approximately 17% of them seen just once; the ten biggest clones take up about 19%. The data originate from a study of T cell repertoires in cytomegalovirus infection. For the study at large: It can be stated that public TCR beta signatures indicated CMV infection as well as a matching HLA type. Notes on the study in general: Predominance within the ex vivo response was attributable to HLA-C-restricted CMV-specific TCR beta clonotypes. Based on cumulative public TCR beta family frequency, carriers of CMV plus the relevant HLA were identified.

This receptor was identified in a human donor in good health (CMV status not recorded). Some clones in this sample may be carry-over from other donors' samples. Sequencing input: CD8+ T cells from PBMCs.

The CDR3 here is CASSWGTSGQETQYF. Here the CDR3 DNA reads TGTGCCAGCAGTTGGGGGACTAGCGGGCAGGAGACCCAGTACTTC. V is TRBV28 and J is TRBJ2-5; 12 nucleotides agree with TRBD2. The CDR3 is made up of 15 amino acids. The J segment lost 5 bases and the V segment lost 4 bases, leaving 5 bases of the junction unmatched. CDR1 MDHEN and CDR2 SYDVKM come from the germline V gene.